The rows below give T cell receptor beta chains drawn from one sample of a study of identifying expanded T cells in peripheral blood. Profiled with immunoSEQ multiplex PCR; TCRdb holds only in-frame clones, not every one. The sample lists roughly 130,000 clones, 65% to 90% occurring once. The sequencing sample was made of blood. The source is a person between 18 and 75 years old in good health. Each CDR3 is given with its conserved first and last residue. The D gene is left open where the match is weak. Rows may omit the clone size; those that give it use once, few, many or a size class.

TRBJ1-1 | - | - | TRBV5-4 | 14 | CASSLKGVGTEAFF | TGTGCCAGCAGCTTGAAAGGGGTCGGCACTGAAGCTTTCTTT
TRBJ2-5 | TRBD2 | - | TRBV27 | 15 | CASSLSYRRGETQYF | TGTGCCAGCAGTTTATCGTACAGGCGGGGGGAGACCCAGTACTTC
TRBJ1-1 | - | - | TRBV6-5 | 15 | CASSPLGGGTNEAFF | TGTGCCAGCAGCCCCCTCGGGGGAGGGACGAATGAAGCTTTCTTT
TRBJ2-5 | - | - | TRBV5-4 | 15 | CASSLGLGGQETQYF | TGTGCCAGCAGCTTGGGTTTGGGGGGGCAGGAGACCCAGTACTTC
TRBJ2-4 | - | - | TRBV11-2 | 13 | CASSPPDVIIQYF | TGTGCCAGCAGCCCGCCTGACGTAATCATTCAGTACTTC
TRBJ2-5 | - | - | TRBV4-2 | 17 | CASSQGSSPGDQETQYF | TGTGCCAGCAGCCAGGGCTCCTCCCCTGGGGATCAAGAGACCCAGTACTTC
TRBJ2-1 | - | - | TRBV5-8 | 15 | CASSPYAGIYNEQFF | TGTGCCAGCAGCCCTTACGCGGGGATATACAATGAGCAGTTCTTC
TRBJ2-1 | TRBD1 | - | TRBV18 | 22 | CASSLRPGTGQSTTSTNNEQFF | TGTGCCAGCTCACTTCGTCCCGGGACAGGGCAGTCGACCACTTCCACCAACAATGAGCAGTTCTTC
TRBJ2-5 | - | - | TRBV7-7 | 14 | CASSLVSGTETQYF | TGTGCCAGCAGCTTAGTTTCAGGGACGGAGACCCAGTACTTC
TRBJ1-2 | - | - | TRBV28 | 12 | CASSLGPYGYTF | TGTGCCAGCAGCCTCGGGCCCTATGGCTACACCTTC
TRBJ1-3 | - | once | TRBV6-5 | 14 | CASSYREAGNTIYF | TGTGCCAGCAGTTACAGGGAGGCTGGAAACACCATATATTTT
TRBJ2-7 | TRBD1 | - | TRBV2 | 15 | CASSPPGTATYEQYF | TGTGCCAGCAGTCCACCTGGGACAGCGACCTACGAGCAGTACTTC
TRBJ2-7 | - | - | TRBV5-4 | 13 | CASSLVGGYEQYF | TGTGCCAGCAGCTTGGTCGGGGGTTACGAGCAGTACTTC
TRBJ2-1 | TRBD1 | - | TRBV11-2 | 16 | CASSLKTGSSYNEQFF | TGTGCCAGCAGCCTCAAGACAGGGAGCTCCTACAATGAGCAGTTCTTC
TRBJ2-7 | - | - | TRBV6-1 | 15 | CASSEGQESSYEQYF | TGTGCCAGCAGTGAAGGACAGGAGAGCTCCTACGAGCAGTACTTC
TRBJ2-7 | - | - | TRBV5-1 | 14 | CASSSTGRGYEQYF | TGCGCCAGCAGCTCCACAGGGAGGGGCTACGAGCAGTACTTC
TRBJ1-6 | - | - | TRBV6-1 | 14 | CASSGNTKTSPLHF | TGTGCCAGCAGTGGGAACACTAAGACTTCACCCCTCCACTTT
TRBJ2-1 | TRBD2 | - | TRBV19 | 17 | CASSIAGLAGGNNEQFF | TGTGCCAGTAGTATCGCGGGACTAGCGGGGGGAAACAATGAGCAGTTCTTC
TRBJ1-5 | - | - | TRBV6-1 | 13 | CASSEAWTNPQHF | TGTGCCAGCAGTGAAGCTTGGACCAACCCCCAGCATTTT
TRBJ1-2 | - | - | TRBV11-2 | 15 | CASSSPREGNYGYTF | TGTGCCAGCAGCTCCCCCAGGGAGGGGAACTATGGCTACACCTTC
TRBJ2-1 | - | once | TRBV7-9 | 14 | CASSSEGGGSKQFF | TGTGCCAGCAGCTCAGAGGGTGGAGGGTCTAAGCAGTTCTTC
TRBJ1-2 | - | - | TRBV19 | 13 | CASSIGKGYGYTF | TGTGCCAGTAGTATAGGGAAGGGCTATGGCTACACCTTC
TRBJ2-7 | TRBD1 | - | TRBV28 | 14 | CASRGQGSSYEQYF | TGTGCCAGCAGGGGACAGGGCTCATCCTACGAGCAGTACTTC
TRBJ2-3 | TRBD2 | - | TRBV29-1 | 14 | CSGRLAQNTDTQYF | TGCAGCGGAAGACTAGCGCAAAACACAGATACGCAGTATTTT
TRBJ1-2 | TRBD1 | - | TRBV9 | 14 | CASSVGTPDRGKTF | TGTGCCAGCAGCGTAGGGACGCCCGACAGGGGTAAGACCTTC
TRBJ1-3 | - | few | TRBV6-1 | 16 | CASSGLTGIPGNTIYF | TGTGCCAGCAGTGGCCTTACAGGGATCCCTGGAAACACCATATATTTT
TRBJ1-3 | - | - | TRBV13 | 13 | CASSLGSGNTIYF | TGTGCCAGCAGCTTAGGCTCCGGAAACACCATATATTTT
TRBJ2-2 | TRBD1 | once | TRBV7-3 | 16 | CASSSQGARNTGELFF | TGTGCCAGCAGCTCGCAGGGGGCAAGGAACACCGGGGAGCTGTTTTTT
TRBJ1-5 | TRBD1 | - | TRBV2 | 14 | CASSKGAGTQPQHF | TGTGCCAGCAGCAAGGGGGCCGGTACCCAGCCCCAGCATTTT
TRBJ1-5 | - | - | TRBV7-2 | 12 | CASSLLSEPQHF | TGTGCCAGCAGCTTACTTTCTGAGCCCCAGCATTTT
TRBJ2-7 | - | - | TRBV6-6 | 15 | CASSRDLVASYEQYF | TGTGCCAGCAGTCGGGACCTAGTCGCATCCTACGAGCAGTACTTC
TRBJ2-3 | - | - | TRBV7-3 | 15 | CASSLGRVGTDTQYF | TGTGCCAGCAGCTTGGGTCGTGTGGGCACAGATACGCAGTATTTT
TRBJ2-3 | - | - | TRBV6-5 | 14 | CASRPARFTDTQYF | TGTGCCAGCAGACCTGCTCGGTTCACAGATACGCAGTATTTT
TRBJ2-7 | - | few | TRBV14 | 14 | CASSQDSLSYEQYF | TGTGCCAGCAGCCAAGACAGTCTATCCTACGAGCAGTACTTC
TRBJ2-5 | - | - | TRBV30 | 14 | CAWSRLSGQETQYF | TGTGCCTGGAGTCGCCTTAGCGGACAAGAGACCCAGTACTTC
TRBJ2-5 | - | - | TRBV15 | 14 | CATSRNDRGETQYF | TGTGCCACCAGCAGAAATGATAGGGGGGAGACCCAGTACTTC
TRBJ2-7 | TRBD1 | - | TRBV6-6 | 15 | CASSHSAGGINEQYF | TGTGCCAGCAGCCACTCCGCAGGGGGCATAAACGAGCAGTACTTC
TRBJ2-5 | TRBD1 | - | TRBV11-2 | 14 | CASSSTGVRETQYF | TGTGCCAGCAGCTCAACAGGGGTAAGAGAGACCCAGTACTTC
TRBJ2-1 | TRBD2 | - | TRBV4-2 | 15 | CASSQASGPYNEQFF | TGTGCCAGCAGCCAAGCTAGCGGTCCCTACAATGAGCAGTTCTTC
TRBJ2-3 | TRBD2 | - | TRBV19 | 16 | CASSSLAGDITDTQYF | TGTGCCAGTAGTAGTTTAGCGGGGGATATCACAGATACGCAGTATTTT
TRBJ2-1 | TRBD1 | - | TRBV10-3 | 13 | CAISLQGDNEQFF | TGTGCCATCAGCTTACAGGGGGACAATGAGCAGTTCTTC
TRBJ1-3 | - | - | TRBV7-2 | 15 | CASSLAGGAGNTIYF | TGTGCCAGCAGCTTAGCGGGGGGGGCTGGAAACACCATATATTTT
TRBJ2-1 | - | - | TRBV9 | 16 | CASSVAGDLSYNEQFF | TGTGCCAGCAGCGTAGCTGGGGACCTCTCCTACAATGAGCAGTTCTTC
TRBJ2-3 | TRBD2 | - | TRBV4-1 | 16 | CASSQAASGGEDTQYF | TGCGCCAGCAGCCAAGCCGCTAGCGGGGGGGAAGATACGCAGTATTTT
TRBJ2-1 | - | once | TRBV2 | 14 | CASMDSLSYNEQFF | TGTGCCAGCATGGACAGCCTCTCCTACAATGAGCAGTTCTTC
TRBJ2-3 | TRBD1 | - | TRBV7-2 | 17 | CASSLGGPGQGTDTQYF | TGTGCCAGCAGCTTAGGGGGGCCGGGACAGGGAACAGATACGCAGTATTTT
TRBJ2-3 | TRBD2 | - | TRBV7-7 | 20 | CASSTGLAGGTRKGTDTQYF | TGTGCCAGCAGCACCGGACTAGCGGGAGGCACTCGAAAAGGCACAGATACGCAGTATTTT
TRBJ1-2 | TRBD1 | - | TRBV4-3 | 16 | CASSLSGQGVRYGYTF | TGCGCCAGCAGCCTTTCGGGACAGGGGGTGCGATATGGCTACACCTTC
TRBJ2-7 | TRBD1 | - | TRBV5-1 | 14 | CASSMVGTDGEQYF | TGCGCCAGCAGCATGGTAGGGACAGATGGCGAGCAGTACTTC
TRBJ1-1 | TRBD1 | - | TRBV10-3 | 13 | CAISRDRAPEAFF | TGTGCCATCAGCCGGGACAGGGCCCCTGAAGCTTTCTTT
TRBJ2-6 | TRBD1 | - | TRBV2 | 17 | CARGAGTASSGANVLTF | TGTGCCAGAGGGGCAGGGACAGCGAGCTCTGGGGCCAACGTCCTGACTTTC
TRBJ1-1 | TRBD1 | - | TRBV5-1 | 14 | CASRQGQSNTEAFF | TGCGCCAGCAGGCAGGGACAGTCGAACACTGAAGCTTTCTTT